This T cell receptor beta chain was observed in a study of spatial heterogeneity in lung cancer. The CDR3 loop spans 14 amino acids. Trimming pared 2 bases from V and 4 bases from J, leaving 15 bases between. Germline loops: CDR1 DFQATT, CDR2 SNEGSKA (reference sequence). This clonotype showed up just a few times. TCRdb re-called the 5' RACE reads with MiXCR, one entry per CDR3 protein. The sample lists 2,000 to 2,500 distinct CDR3 sequences, 8.7% seen once, with about 21% in the top ten. Sample time point: sample taken at primary tumor resection. This chain uses TRBV20-1 with TRBJ2-7; TRBD2 is a possible D gene (5 bases). The clonotype comes from a female donor with early-stage non-small cell lung cancer. The sample consisted of normal lung tissue next to the tumor, taken at surgery. For the CDR3, the DNA is TGCAGTGCTAGAATTGTGGGAGTCCGTTACGAGCAGTACTTC. Residues: CSARIVGVRYEQYF.